The 8 T cell receptor beta chains reported below all come from one sample, sequenced in a study of T cells in Graves' hyperthyroidism and ophthalmopathy. The source material, RNA transcripts, was used to amplify TCR beta CDR3 regions. First-round RT-PCR with HTBI primers amplified the TCR CDR3 region. TCRdb fed the multiplex PCR reads into MiXCR, producing one record per CDR3 protein. The data show roughly 500,000 distinct CDR3 sequences, roughly 46% seen once. The sequencing input was peripheral blood or thyroid tissue (not recorded which). These receptors were collected from an adult woman with Graves' disease, either hyperthyroidism or ophthalmopathy (not recorded which).

In its sample, this clonotype was seen a few times. This chain joins TRBV7-8 and TRBJ1-1; 7 positions agree with TRBD1. V gave up 5 bases and J gave up 5 bases; unmatched junction bases: 11. The length of the CDR3 is 15 residues. Germline V gene sequence: CDR1 SGHVS, CDR2 FQNEAQ. DNA for the CDR3: TGTGCCAGCAGCCCGCCCACCGACAGGGCAACTGAAGCTTTCTTT. Protein product: CASSPPTDRATEAFF.

The chain has TRBV12-3 or TRBV12-4 and TRBJ1-1, with 10 positions matching TRBD1. The CDR3 spans 12 residues. The V and J ends lost 4 bases and 11 bases, in that order; junction bases with no gene match: 4. CDR3 in DNA: TGTGCCAGCAGTTGGCCGGGACAGGGGGCTTTCTTT. Amino acid sequence: CASSWPGQGAFF.

This clonotype showed up many times. This sequence joins TRBV11-2 and TRBJ2-7; 9 bases fit TRBD1. The CDR3 runs to 14 residues. J gave up 3 bases and V 5 bases, and 5 bases lay outside the gene matches. The germline V gene encodes CDR1 SGHAT and CDR2 FQNNGV. CDR3 in amino acids: CASSLDRGVYEQYF. The CDR3, as DNA: TGTGCCAGCAGCCTGGACAGGGGCGTCTACGAGCAGTACTTC.

This clonotype was picked up a small number of times. The chain combines TRBV6-2 or TRBV6-3 with TRBJ2-7, with 10 bases matching TRBD2. The germline V gene has CDR1 MNHEY and CDR2 SVGEGT. The V gene end was trimmed by 5 bases and the J gene end by 2 bases; junction bases not matched to a gene: 12. This CDR3 is 17 amino acids long. The CDR3 DNA sequence: TGTGCCAGCAGTCCCGGACTAGCGGAGTTGTCCCCCTACGAGCAGTACTTC. It yields the protein CASSPGLAELSPYEQYF.

This clonotype was counted at least ten times. This chain joins TRBV5-1 and TRBJ2-5; D not certain. V lost 0 bases to trimming and J lost 0 bases, with 6 bases between them. Germline loops: CDR1 SGHRS, CDR2 YFSETQ. The CDR3 totals 14 residues. CDR3 in amino acids: CASSLDRYQETQYF. The CDR3 DNA reads TGCGCCAGCAGCTTGGACAGATACCAAGAGACCCAGTACTTC.

V and J are TRBV12-3 or TRBV12-4 and TRBJ1-5; D is uncertain. CDR3 size: 15 residues. Trimming removed 4 bases from V and 7 bases from J, with 17 bases in between. The CDR3 loop is CASSWPGLQWQPQHF. Here the CDR3 DNA reads TGTGCCAGCAGTTGGCCGGGCCTCCAGTGGCAGCCCCAGCATTTT.

The chain recombines TRBV7-9 with TRBJ1-3; tentative D call: TRBD1 (5 bases). The CDR3 contains 16 residues. Germline V gene sequence: CDR1 SEHNR, CDR2 FQNEAQ (reference sequence). V dropped 4 bases and J dropped 7 bases, with 20 bases sitting between them. This CDR3 is CASSSWRLPGANTIYF. Written as DNA, the CDR3 is TGTGCCAGCAGCTCCTGGCGGCTGCCTGGGGCCAACACCATATATTTT.

The chain recombines TRBV7-9 with TRBJ2-1; possible D gene TRBD2, 6 bases. The CDR3 runs to 15 residues. Germline V gene data show CDR1 as SEHNR and CDR2 as FQNEAQ (reference sequence). The V end lost 10 bases, the J end lost 5 bases, and 21 bases lay between the germline ends. CDR3 nucleotides: TGTGCCATCCCTTTGGAGGGACCCCAAGACAATGAGCAGTTCTTC. Translated, it gives CAIPLEGPQDNEQFF.